The clone carrying this T cell receptor (beta chain) appeared a few times. The data were obtained in a study of T-cell reconstitution after alpha-beta-depleted transplantation in children. CDR3 length: 14 residues. J was trimmed by 7 bases and V by 2 bases; bases with no gene match: 5. Germline CDR1 and CDR2: MGHRA and YSYEKL. Preparation of the TCRbeta library involved a method that used unique molecular identifiers. TCRdb re-called the PCR reads with MiXCR, one entry per CDR3 protein. The sample carries approximately 640,000 distinct CDR3 sequences, 16% recorded once. Sequenced here: PBMCs from the stem cell graft donor, sampled from the stem cell graft. The genes are TRBV4-1 and TRBJ2-1; TRBD2 matches at 7 bases. The sequence came from a human donor who donated a stem cell graft to a child with acute myeloid leukemia. The CDR3 nucleotides read TGCGCCAGCAGCCAATACACGGGGGGAAATGAGCAGTTCTTC. Protein sequence: CASSQYTGGNEQFF.